This passage covers 2 T cell receptor beta chains from one sample sequenced in a study of cytomegalovirus exposure and HLA in healthy donors. The PCR used 60 Vbeta and 13 Jbeta primers. Sequenced by immunoSEQ multiplex PCR; TCRdb stores in-frame clones only, minus some. The sample contains about 150,000 clones, roughly 70% of which appear only once. Sequencing was carried out using PBMCs. The source of these receptors is a man aged 25-45 years in good health and CMV-seronegative.

This clone showed up just once. At one boundary the junction diverges from the germline segment, which might be a read error. The chain is built from TRBV4-1 and TRBJ2-6; TRBD1 matches 8 bases. The CDR3 covers 17 residues. Germline V CDR1 and CDR2: MGHRA, YSYEKL. This chain's CDR3 is CASSQEDRGSGANGLTF. The CDR3 nucleotides read TGCGCCAGCAGCCAAGAAGACAGGGGCTCTGGGGCCAACGGCCTGACTTTC.

Here the CDR3 reads CASSWSGSIDNEQFF. The DNA of the CDR3 is TGCGCCAGCAGCTGGAGCGGGAGTATCGACAATGAGCAGTTCTTC. The chain couples TRBV5-1 to TRBJ2-1; 8 bases are a match to TRBD2. The trim removed 3 bases at V and 5 bases at J, leaving 7 bases unmatched. The CDR3 totals 15 residues. Germline CDR1 is SGHRS and CDR2 is YFSETQ.